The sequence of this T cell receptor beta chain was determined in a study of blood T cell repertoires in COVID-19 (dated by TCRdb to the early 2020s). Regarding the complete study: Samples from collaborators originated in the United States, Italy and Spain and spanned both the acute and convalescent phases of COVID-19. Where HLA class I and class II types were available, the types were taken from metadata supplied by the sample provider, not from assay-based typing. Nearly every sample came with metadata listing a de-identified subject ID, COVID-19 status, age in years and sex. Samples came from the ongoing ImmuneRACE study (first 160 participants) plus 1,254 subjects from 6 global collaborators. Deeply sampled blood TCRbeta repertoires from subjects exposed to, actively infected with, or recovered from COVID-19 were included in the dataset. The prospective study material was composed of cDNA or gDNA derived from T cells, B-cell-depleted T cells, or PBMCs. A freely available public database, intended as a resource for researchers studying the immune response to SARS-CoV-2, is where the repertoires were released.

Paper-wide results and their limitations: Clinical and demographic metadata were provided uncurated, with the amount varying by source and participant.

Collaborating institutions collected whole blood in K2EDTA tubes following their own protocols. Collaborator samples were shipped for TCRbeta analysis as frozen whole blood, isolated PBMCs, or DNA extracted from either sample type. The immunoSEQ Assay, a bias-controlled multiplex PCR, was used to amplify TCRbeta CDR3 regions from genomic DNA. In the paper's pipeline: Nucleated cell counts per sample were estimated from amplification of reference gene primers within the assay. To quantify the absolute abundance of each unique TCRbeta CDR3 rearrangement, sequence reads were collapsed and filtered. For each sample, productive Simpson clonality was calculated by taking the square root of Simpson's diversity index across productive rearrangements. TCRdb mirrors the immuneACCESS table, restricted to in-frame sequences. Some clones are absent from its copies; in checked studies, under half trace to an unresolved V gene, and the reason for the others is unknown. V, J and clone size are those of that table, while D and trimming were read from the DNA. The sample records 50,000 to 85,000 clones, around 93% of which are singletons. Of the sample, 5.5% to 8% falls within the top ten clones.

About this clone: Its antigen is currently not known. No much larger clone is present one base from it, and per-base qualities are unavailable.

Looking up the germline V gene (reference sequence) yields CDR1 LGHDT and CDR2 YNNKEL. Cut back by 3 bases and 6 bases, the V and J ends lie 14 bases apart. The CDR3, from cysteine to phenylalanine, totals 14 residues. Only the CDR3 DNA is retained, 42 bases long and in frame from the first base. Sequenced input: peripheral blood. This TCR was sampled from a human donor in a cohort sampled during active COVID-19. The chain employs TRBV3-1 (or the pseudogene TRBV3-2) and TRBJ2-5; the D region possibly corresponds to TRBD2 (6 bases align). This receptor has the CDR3 CASSHFSGRQTQYF. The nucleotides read TGTGCCAGCAGCCACTTTTCAGGGAGGCAGACCCAGTACTTC.